This T cell receptor (beta chain) was captured in a study of T cells in localized non-small cell lung cancer. Whole-study findings and limits: Appearing in adjacent lung were a median around 60 of the top 100 tumor clones. Density of T cells in blood, when higher, went with longer overall survival. Exceeding tumor, uninvolved adjacent lung had the highest T cell clonality. Owing to sequencing of a solitary tumor region, heterogeneity cannot be discounted.

Libraries were prepared by immunoSEQ multiplex PCR; TCRdb keeps only in-frame clonotypes and omits some of them. This table holds around 64,000 clones, over 85% found once. Trimming at V came to 1 base and at J to 5 bases, leaving 8 bases not matched to a gene. CDR1 and CDR2 (germline): SGHTA, FQGNSA. This CDR3 region has 15 residues. With respect to this clone: Its antigen is still unknown.

The chain joins TRBV7-2 to TRBJ2-7; the match to TRBD1 covers 7 bases. The source is a man aged 40 to 70 with stage I squamous cell lung carcinoma. The sample here was peripheral blood, taken before any cancer treatment. CDR3 sequence reads: CASSLVSGGGDEQYF. The CDR3 DNA sequence: TGTGCCAGCAGCTTAGTGTCAGGGGGTGGTGACGAGCAGTACTTC.